This TCR beta chain is drawn from a study of T cell clusters in autoimmune cytopenias. Study results and limitations: Clustering suggested that physiological T cell clusters were missing in primary autoimmune cytopenia patients.

This clonotype is classed as medium-sized by frequency. Its antigen is undetermined. TRB was amplified by touch-down multiplex PCR, primer pools A and B combined. Using the multiplex PCR reads, TCRdb records one entry per CDR3 protein without DNA. Its table records thousands of distinct CDR3 sequences. In germline, CDR1 is SQVTM, CDR2 ANQGSEA. The length of the CDR3 is 14 residues. Each sample's input was around 250 ng genomic DNA, some 40,000 genome equivalents. The data also belong to a second study, concerning T cell repertoires in aging, cancer and after chemotherapy. This second study notes: Some 10 million TCR reads were in the whole dataset.

The genes are TRBV29-1 and TRBJ2-3; the TCRdb D gene call, TRBD1, has no DNA to confirm it. This TCR was recovered from a human donor in good health. The sample taken for sequencing was peripheral blood. CDR3 in amino acids: CSVEGGGLADTQYF.